Below are 27 T cell receptor beta chains sequenced from a single sample in a study of PD-L1 blockade in urothelial cancer. Libraries were prepared by immunoSEQ multiplex PCR; TCRdb keeps only in-frame clonotypes and omits some of them. In the table there are around 51,000 clones, about 86% of which are singletons. Sequences were derived from PBMCs, sampled around atezolizumab (anti-PD-L1) treatment. The receptors originated from a man between 60 and 75 years old with urothelial cancer.

The V and J genes are TRBV7-1 and TRBJ2-7, with 9 bases fitting TRBD1. TRBV7-1 carries the ORF label, with uncertain function. V lost 2 bases to trimming and J lost 0 bases; unmatched junction nucleotides: 29. The CDR3 has 24 residues. Written as DNA, the CDR3 is TGTGCCAGCAGCTCACCCTTAACCATCGAGGGACAGGGAAGACTCCCGAACCTCTCCTACGAGCAGTACTTC. Its protein is CASSSPLTIEGQGRLPNLSYEQYF.

The chain combines TRBV5-4 with TRBJ2-1; no clear D gene. The V and J ends lost 0 bases and 7 bases respectively, with 8 bases between them. Germline V gives CDR1 SGHNT, CDR2 YYREEE (reference sequence). This CDR3 is 13 amino acids long. The CDR3 here is CASSLAYTNEQFF. The CDR3, as DNA: TGTGCCAGCAGCTTGGCCTATACTAATGAGCAGTTCTTC.

V is TRBV29-1 and J is TRBJ1-3, with 7 bases matching TRBD1. In germline, CDR1 is SQVTM, CDR2 ANQGSEA. The ends lost 6 bases at V and 3 bases at J; junction bases unmatched: 8. This CDR3 has 14 amino acids. CDR3 coding DNA: TGCAGCGTAATGACAGGGTTTAATGGAAACACCATATATTTT. Its translation: CSVMTGFNGNTIYF.

V and J are TRBV9 and TRBJ2-3; TRBD2 is a possible D gene (6 bases). V lost 4 bases, J lost 1 base, and 16 bases lay in between. This CDR3 is built from 16 residues. Germline values: CDR1 SGDLS, CDR2 YYNGEE. This chain's CDR3 is CASSLRLREGTDTQYF. The CDR3 nucleotides are TGTGCCAGCAGCCTTCGACTGAGGGAGGGCACAGATACGCAGTATTTT.

The chain employs TRBV6-5 and TRBJ2-3, with TRBD1 identical over 8 bases. The CDR3 runs 12 residues. Germline CDR1 MNHEY, CDR2 SVGAGI. The V gene end was trimmed by 7 bases and the J gene end by 9 bases; junction bases not matched to a gene: 6. This chain's CDR3 is CASKDGTGTQYF. The CDR3 nucleotides read TGTGCCAGCAAAGACGGGACAGGAACGCAGTATTTT.

This clone has only one observation. The rearrangement links TRBV5-1 to TRBJ2-1, with 9 bases lining up with TRBD2. This CDR3 has 19 amino acids. CDR1 SGHRS and CDR2 YFSETQ come from the germline V gene. V gave up 0 bases and J gave up 0 bases; unmatched junction bases: 10. CDR3: CASSLVTSGTLSSYNEQFF. CDR3 bases: TGCGCCAGCAGCTTGGTGACTAGCGGAACATTGAGCTCCTACAATGAGCAGTTCTTC. The full variable domain, in which reference TRBV5-1 and TRBJ2-1 provide the parts outside the CDR3, is KAGVTQTPRYLIKTRGQQVTLSCSPISGHRSVSWYQQTPGQGLQFLFEYFSETQRNKGNFPGRFSGRQFSNSRSEMNVSTLELGDSALYLCASSLVTSGTLSSYNEQFFGPGTRLTVL.

The gene calls are TRBV25-1 and TRBJ2-2, with D possibly being TRBD1 (5 bases). The germline V gene has CDR1 MGHDK and CDR2 SYGVNS. The V gene lost 5 bases and the J gene lost 4 bases, with 11 bases spanning the gap. The CDR3 is made up of 14 amino acids. The CDR3 DNA sequence: TGTGCCAGCAGTCCCCAGGGTTTCACCGGGGAGCTGTTTTTT. It specifies CASSPQGFTGELFF. Full variable domain (remainder filled in from reference TRBV25-1 and TRBJ2-2): EADIYQTPRYLVIGTGKKITLECSQTMGHDKMYWYQQDPGMELHLIHYSYGVNSTEKGDLSSESTVSRIRTEHFPLTLESARPSHTSQYLCASSPQGFTGELFFGEGSRLTVL.

The chain is built from TRBV7-9 and TRBJ2-7, with a possible D match to TRBD1 (5 bases). Germline-derived CDR1 and CDR2 are SEHNR and FQNEAQ (reference sequence). With 2 bases removed from V and 3 bases from J, the gap between germline ends came to 5 bases. The CDR3 spans 12 residues. In nucleotides, the CDR3 is TGTGCCAGCAGCTTACAGGGCTACGAGCAGTACTTC. Protein: CASSLQGYEQYF.

This clone came up once. This chain links TRBV4-2 with TRBJ2-3; tentative D call: TRBD2 (5 bases). The germline CDR1 and CDR2 sequences are LGHNA and YNFKEQ. V lost 5 bases to trimming and J lost 4 bases, with 10 bases between them. There are 13 residues in the CDR3. CDR3 protein: CASSTRDSDTQYF. CDR3 bases: TGTGCCAGCAGCACCCGGGATTCAGATACGCAGTATTTT.

The chain's CDR3 is CASSERVIHNEQFF. The CDR3 DNA is TGTGCCAGCAGTGAGAGGGTAATTCACAATGAGCAGTTCTTC. The chain carries TRBV2 and TRBJ2-1; the D gene is possibly TRBD2 (5 bases). Germline V CDR1 and CDR2: SNHLY, FYNNEI. Deletions cut 3 bases from V and 5 bases from J, with 11 bases between. This CDR3 comprises 14 residues.

V gene TRBV6-4 combines with J gene TRBJ2-6; D is unclear. CDR1 MRHNA and CDR2 SNTAGT come from the germline V gene. V shed 8 bases and J shed 0 bases, with 14 bases lying between them. The CDR3 is 16 residues long. CDR3 region: CASSTLPYSGANVLTF. The CDR3 bases are TGTGCCAGCTCCACCCTCCCCTACTCTGGGGCCAACGTCCTGACTTTC.

This chain uses TRBV7-3 with TRBJ2-3; D is perhaps TRBD2 (6 bases). The CDR3 totals 15 residues. Trimming removed 3 bases at V and 1 base at J, with 11 bases between. Per the germline V gene, CDR1 is SGHTA and CDR2 is FQGTGA. The CDR3 reads CASSFLGGGTDTQYF. In nucleotides, the CDR3 is TGTGCCAGCAGCTTTTTAGGAGGGGGCACAGATACGCAGTATTTT.

The chain links TRBV6-5 to TRBJ2-5; the match to TRBD1 covers 10 bases. V shed 6 bases and J 4 bases; nucleotides not matched to a gene: 5. The CDR3 is 14 amino acids. Looked up from germline, CDR1 is MNHEY and CDR2 is SVGAGI. The CDR3 nucleotides are TGTGCCAGCAGGGGACAGGGGAGGTCAGAGACCCAGTACTTC. Amino acid sequence: CASRGQGRSETQYF.

J is TRBJ2-3 and V is TRBV7-3, with D possibly TRBD1 on 6 matching bases. Trimming took off 5 bases at V and 4 bases at J, with 19 bases between the two ends. Per the germline V gene, CDR1 is SGHTA and CDR2 is FQGTGA. The CDR3 is made up of 16 amino acids. The DNA for the CDR3 is TGTGCCAGCAGCCCCGGGGCGGCAGGGGCGGCAGATACGCAGTATTTT. Protein sequence: CASSPGAAGAADTQYF.

CDR3 DNA sequence: TGTGCCAGCTCACCAAGGAGTCGGAACACTGAAGCTTTCTTT. Protein: CASSPRSRNTEAFF. The genes are TRBV18 and TRBJ1-1; D uncertain. Trimming stripped 2 bases from V and 1 base from J, with 8 bases between. The germline gives CDR1 KGHSH, CDR2 LQKENI. The CDR3 runs to 14 residues.

This clone was found once. This chain connects TRBV2 to TRBJ1-1; 7 bases are shared with TRBD1. CDR3 length: 14 residues. The junction had 15 bases not matched to a gene; V was cut back by 4 bases and J by 13 bases. CDR1 is SNHLY, CDR2 FYNNEI, per germline. The CDR3 DNA follows: TGTGCCAGCAGTGCCTACCGGGACAGTATAATGATTTTCTTT. Translation: CASSAYRDSIMIFF.

This clone has a handful of counts. J is TRBJ2-3 and V is TRBV2; 13 bases line up with TRBD2. CDR1 and CDR2 from the germline V gene are SNHLY and FYNNEI. Trimming took 5 bases from V and 2 from J; bases not matched to a gene: 4. CDR3 size: 16 residues. The CDR3 here is CASSQGLAGDTDTQYF. The CDR3 DNA reads as TGTGCCAGCAGTCAAGGACTAGCGGGGGACACAGATACGCAGTATTTT. Filled out from reference TRBV2 and TRBJ2-3, the complete variable domain reads EPEVTQTPSHQVTQMGQEVILRCVPISNHLYFYWYRQILGQKVEFLVSFYNNEISEKSEIFDDQFSVERPDGSNFTLKIRSTKLEDSAMYFCASSQGLAGDTDTQYFGPGTRLTVL.

This clone was observed once. The chain couples TRBV7-3 to TRBJ2-3; TRBD1 matches 10 bases. CDR1 and CDR2 from the germline V gene are SGHTA and FQGTGA. The V segment lost 5 bases and the J segment 0 bases; nucleotides outside the gene matches: 2. This CDR3 has 15 amino acids. CDR3 sequence: CASSQGQGSTDTQYF. The CDR3 DNA reads TGTGCCAGCAGCCAGGGACAGGGGAGCACAGATACGCAGTATTTT.

J is TRBJ2-1 and V is TRBV7-3, with 7 bases fitting TRBD1. V lost 6 bases and J lost 8; bases outside the gene matches: 13. The CDR3 consists of 15 residues. CDR1 SGHTA and CDR2 FQGTGA come from the germline V gene. CDR3 coding DNA: TGTGCCAGCAGTTTTGGGCGAGGGGGCCCCGATGAGCAGTTCTTC. It encodes CASSFGRGGPDEQFF.

V gene TRBV10-3 combines with J gene TRBJ2-7; 9 bases map to TRBD2. The CDR3 extends over 13 amino acids. Germline V gene data show CDR1 as ENHRY and CDR2 as SYGVKD. V lost 7 bases to trimming and J lost 7 bases; unmatched junction nucleotides: 8. The DNA of the CDR3 is TGTGCCATCACCCCCCGGCGGGAGGGAGAGCAGTACTTC. This codes for CAITPRREGEQYF.

The gene calls are TRBV15 and TRBJ1-5; D gene unclear. Germline V gene sequence: CDR1 LNHNV, CDR2 YYDKDF (reference sequence). The ends were cut back, 1 base at V and 4 bases at J, with 11 bases in the middle. This CDR3 comprises 15 residues. This CDR3 reads CATSRGLPGNQPQHF. CDR3 nucleotide sequence: TGTGCCACCAGCAGAGGGCTCCCGGGGAATCAGCCCCAGCATTTT.

The table lists this clone with a count of one. The V call is TRBV11-2, the J call TRBJ1-4, with 7 bases lining up with TRBD1. Germline assignment: CDR1 SGHAT and CDR2 FQNNGV. The CDR3 is made up of 14 amino acids. V lost 1 base, J lost 7 bases, and 3 bases stayed unmatched. CDR3 nucleotides: TGTGCCAGCAGCTTAGTAACAGGGGTTGAAAAACTGTTTTTT. This sequence encodes CASSLVTGVEKLFF. Using reference TRBV11-2 and TRBJ1-4 for the parts outside the CDR3, the full variable domain is EAGVAQSPRYKIIEKRQSVAFWCNPISGHATLYWYQQILGQGPKLLIQFQNNGVVDDSQLPKDRFSAERLKGVDSTLKIQPAKLEDSAVYLCASSLVTGVEKLFFGSGTQLSVL.

The genes are TRBV7-9 and TRBJ2-1; tentative D call: TRBD2 (7 bases). V lost 1 base and J lost 10, with 17 bases in between. CDR3 length: 15 amino acids. Germline V lookup: CDR1 SEHNR, CDR2 FQNEAQ (reference sequence). In nucleotides, the CDR3 is TGTGCCAGCAGCTTAGGTTGGGGGGGGGCGGTGGAGCAGTTCTTC. This codes for CASSLGWGGAVEQFF.

This clone showed up just a few times. This chain connects TRBV25-1 to TRBJ1-4; D is perhaps TRBD1 (6 bases). The CDR3 has 15 amino acids. V shed 3 bases and J shed 10 bases, with 18 bases lying between them. CDR1 is MGHDK, CDR2 SYGVNS, per germline. The CDR3 spells CASSDEQGWGRKLFF. The CDR3 coding sequence is TGTGCCAGCAGTGATGAACAGGGCTGGGGTAGAAAACTGTTTTTT.

V gene TRBV19 combines with J gene TRBJ2-4; 9 bases fit TRBD2. V lost 5 bases, J lost 7 bases, and 12 bases stayed unmatched. Germline CDR1 LNHDA, CDR2 SQIVND (reference sequence). This CDR3 has 16 residues. In DNA form, the CDR3 reads TGTGCCAGTAGTTGGCGGGGGGGCCTCTTTAACAACATTCAGTACTTC. It is translated as CASSWRGGLFNNIQYF.

The CDR3 region has the DNA TGTGCCAGCAGGAGGACAGGGGATTATGGCTACACCTTC. As protein: CASRRTGDYGYTF. The J gene is TRBJ1-2, the V gene TRBV5-4, with 9 bases lining up with TRBD1. Germline CDR1 and CDR2: SGHNT and YYREEE (reference sequence). CDR3 length equals 13 residues. The junction had 4 bases not matched to a gene; V was cut back by 5 bases and J by 5 bases.

This clone has only a few counts. The chain carries TRBV28 and TRBJ1-2, with no clear D. In germline, CDR1 is MDHEN, CDR2 SYDVKM. V was pared by 4 bases and J by 3 bases, with 12 bases between. The CDR3 consists of 14 residues. The CDR3 protein is CASSSITVYYGYTF. For the CDR3, the DNA is TGTGCCAGCAGTTCGATAACAGTTTACTATGGCTACACCTTC.